Listed below are T cell receptor beta chains from one sample, sequenced in a study of cytomegalovirus exposure and HLA in healthy donors. Clones were sequenced by immunoSEQ multiplex PCR, and TCRdb holds only the in-frame ones, with some missing. The table shows about 160,000 clones, with about 82% occurring only once. The sample taken for sequencing was PBMCs. The source is a male donor in good health and CMV-seronegative. CDR3s include the opening cysteine and the closing phenylalanine or tryptophan. Fields, in order: D gene, J gene, V gene, clone size, CDR3 DNA, CDR3 protein. A D gene is named only where the DNA matches it firmly. Expanded clones get a size class; other rows say once, few or many, or leave the size out.

>.|TRBJ2-1|TRBV7-3|.
TGTGCCAGCAGCTTATACGGGGTGTCCAATGAGCAGTTCTTC
CASSLYGVSNEQFF
>TRBD1|TRBJ1-2|TRBV9|.
TGTGCCAGCAGCGTAGAAACAGGGGACTATGGCTACACCTTC
CASSVETGDYGYTF
>.|TRBJ1-2|TRBV5-1|few
TGCGCCAGCAGCTTGGGTCTCGGGGAATCTGGCTACACCTTC
CASSLGLGESGYTF
>TRBD1|TRBJ1-5|TRBV7-6|.
TGTGCCAGCAGCTTACAGGGGGATCAGCCCCAGCATTTT
CASSLQGDQPQHF
>TRBD1|TRBJ2-1|TRBV15|.
TGTGCCACCAGCAGACCTCCGGGACAGGGCTTTCTCTACAATGAGCAGTTCTTC
CATSRPPGQGFLYNEQFF
>.|TRBJ1-2|TRBV11-2|once
TGTGCCAGCAGCCCAGGTACAGCCCTCTATGGCTACACCTTC
CASSPGTALYGYTF
>.|TRBJ1-5|TRBV19|.
TGTGCCAGTACCAAGGAAGGCGGGCCCCAGCATTTT
CASTKEGGPQHF
>.|TRBJ2-5|TRBV28|.
TGTGCCAGCAGCCGGCTAGCGCCCCAAGAGACCCAGTACTTC
CASSRLAPQETQYF
>TRBD1|TRBJ2-1|TRBV7-9|.
TGTGCCAGCAGCTTTGCCGGGACAGGGGGCAATGAGCAGTTCTTC
CASSFAGTGGNEQFF
>TRBD2|TRBJ2-2|TRBV28|.
TGTGCCAGCGGGTCGACTAGCGGTAACACCGGGGAGCTGTTTTTT
CASGSTSGNTGELFF
>TRBD2|TRBJ2-3|TRBV2|.
TGTGCCAGCAACCTTCTAGCGGGGGGTGTAGATACGCAGTATTTT
CASNLLAGGVDTQYF
>.|TRBJ1-4|TRBV29-1|.
TGCAGCGTTGAAGAAGGGGGAAAACTGTTTTTT
CSVEEGGKLFF
>.|TRBJ1-4|TRBV5-6|.
TGTGCCAGCAGCTTGGCTCAGACTAATGAAAAACTGTTTTTT
CASSLAQTNEKLFF
>TRBD2|TRBJ2-3|TRBV7-3|.
TGTGCCAGCAGCTCCGGACTAGCGGGGGGGGGCACAGATACGCAGTATTTT
CASSSGLAGGGTDTQYF
>TRBD1|TRBJ1-5|TRBV19|.
TGTGCCAGTAGTATGGGGACAGCGGATCAGCCCCAGCATTTT
CASSMGTADQPQHF
>.|TRBJ2-2|TRBV4-3|few
TGCGCCAGCAGCCAAGGAGGGGGACCTTACACCGGGGAGCTGTTTTTT
CASSQGGGPYTGELFF
>TRBD2|TRBJ2-1|TRBV7-3|.
TGTGCCAGCAGCGGAAGAGCGGGGAATGAGCAGTTCTTC
CASSGRAGNEQFF
>.|TRBJ1-2|TRBV7-2|.
TGTGCCAGCAGCTTATTAGGGGCAGCTCTTCGCTACACCTTC
CASSLLGAALRYTF
>.|TRBJ1-6|TRBV10-2|.
TGCGCCAGCAGTGATCAGGGATCCAATTCACCCCTCCACTTT
CASSDQGSNSPLHF
>TRBD1|TRBJ2-7|TRBV11-2|.
TGTGCCAGCAGGAGGGGGCCCTACGAGCAGTACTTC
CASRRGPYEQYF
>TRBD2|TRBJ2-7|TRBV7-9|few
TGTGCCAGCAGCTTAACCTTAGGTGGGAGGGTGCCCTACGAGCAGTACTTC
CASSLTLGGRVPYEQYF
>.|TRBJ1-1|TRBV5-1|.
TGCGCCAGCAGCCCGAATACGGGGTCGAACACTGAAGCTTTCTTT
CASSPNTGSNTEAFF
>TRBD2|TRBJ2-2|TRBV5-1|.
TGCGCCAGCAGCTTATCCAGCGGGGGCACCGGGGAGCTGTTTTTT
CASSLSSGGTGELFF
>TRBD2|TRBJ2-7|TRBV18|.
TGTGCCAGCTCACCACCGGGACTAGTCTCCTCCTACGAGCAGTACTTC
CASSPPGLVSSYEQYF
>.|TRBJ2-2|TRBV19|.
TGTGCCAGTCTCCTCGGACAAAACACCGGGGAGCTGTTTTTT
CASLLGQNTGELFF
>.|TRBJ1-4|TRBV25-1|.
TGTGCCAGCAGTGATACCAGGGAGGGAGGGGTTGAAAAACTGTTTTTT
CASSDTREGGVEKLFF
>.|TRBJ1-5|TRBV28|.
TGTGCCAGCAGCTCCCTTCGGGGACAGCCCCAGCATTTT
CASSSLRGQPQHF
>.|TRBJ1-3|TRBV10-3|.
TGTGCCATCAGTGAGTCGGTGGGAGCTGGAAACACCATATATTTT
CAISESVGAGNTIYF
>TRBD1|TRBJ1-2|TRBV4-3|.
TGCGCCAGCAGCTCCCGGACAGGCCCCTATGGCTACACCTTC
CASSSRTGPYGYTF
>.|TRBJ1-3|TRBV19|.
TGTGCCAGTAGTTCCCAAGGAGGGGCCCTCTCTGGAAACACCATATATTTT
CASSSQGGALSGNTIYF
>TRBD2|TRBJ2-2|TRBV9|.
TGTGCCAGCAGCCCTCGCCAGCGGGGGGGGAACGGGGAGCTGTTTTTT
CASSPRQRGGNGELFF
>.|TRBJ2-1|TRBV5-1|.
TGCGCCAGCAGCTTGGGCCCAGGGGACCACAATGAGCAGTTCTTC
CASSLGPGDHNEQFF
>.|TRBJ1-1|TRBV6-5|.
TGTGCCAGCAGTCGCGGACAGACTGAAGCTTTCTTT
CASSRGQTEAFF
>.|TRBJ1-5|TRBV5-1|.
TGCGCCAGCAGCTTGGCCGGGGATCAGCCCCAGCATTTT
CASSLAGDQPQHF
>.|TRBJ1-1|TRBV7-8|.
TGTGCCAGCAGCTTAGTAGGGTCAGGGCTAGAGAGGGCTTTCTTT
CASSLVGSGLERAFF
>.|TRBJ1-1|TRBV5-4|.
TGTGCCAGCAGCTTGGACAGGTTGAACACTGAAGCTTTCTTT
CASSLDRLNTEAFF
>TRBD2|TRBJ2-1|TRBV10-3|.
TGTGCCATCAGTGACCCAAGACTAGCGGGAACCTACAATGAGCAGTTCTTC
CAISDPRLAGTYNEQFF
>TRBD2|TRBJ2-3|TRBV15|once
TGTGCCACCAGCGTGCCGGGACTAGCGGGGACGCAGTATTTT
CATSVPGLAGTQYF
>.|TRBJ1-2|TRBV6-5|.
TGTGCCAGCACGAACGGCGGCGGCTACACCTTC
CASTNGGGYTF
>.|TRBJ1-1|TRBV7-9|once
TGTGCCAGCAGCTCTATCAACGGGGGTGGCACTGAAGCTTTCTTT
CASSSINGGGTEAFF
>TRBD2|TRBJ2-3|TRBV9|few
TGTGCCAGCAGCGCGGGACTAGCGGGAAACACAGATACGCAGTATTTT
CASSAGLAGNTDTQYF
>.|TRBJ2-6|TRBV10-1|.
TGCGCCAGCAGTGCCAGGTTTGGGGCCAACGTCCTGACTTTC
CASSARFGANVLTF
>.|TRBJ2-3|TRBV9|.
TGTGCCAGCAGCGTAGCTTCAGGGGCGCGGGCAGATACGCAGTATTTT
CASSVASGARADTQYF
>TRBD1|TRBJ2-7|TRBV7-2|once
TGTGCCAGCAGCGAAGGGACAGGGATCTACGAGCAGTACTTC
CASSEGTGIYEQYF
>.|TRBJ1-4|TRBV28|few
TGTGCCACTAGACAGGACCGTCTAGGGCTGTTTTTT
CATRQDRLGLFF
>TRBD2|TRBJ2-3|TRBV4-1|.
TGCGCCAGCAGCCTTCGACTAGCTCGCACAGATACGCAGTATTTT
CASSLRLARTDTQYF
>TRBD1|TRBJ2-1|TRBV7-8|.
TGTGCCAGCAGCTGGGTCCCCGGGACAGTTACACAAAGCTCCTACAATGAGCAGTTCTTC
CASSWVPGTVTQSSYNEQFF
>.|TRBJ2-7|TRBV11-2|.
TGTGCCAGCAGCTTAGAGTCAGGGGTAACCTACGAGCAGTACTTC
CASSLESGVTYEQYF
>.|TRBJ2-7|TRBV19|.
TGTGCCAGTAGTATAGATCGGGCGGGGACGAAAACGTTGGGCTACGAGCAGTACTTC
CASSIDRAGTKTLGYEQYF
>.|TRBJ1-5|TRBV28|.
TGTGCCAGCAGTTTTTTAAATAGCAATCAGCCCCAGCATTTT
CASSFLNSNQPQHF
>TRBD1|TRBJ2-1|TRBV6-5|.
TGTGCCAGCAGTTACCTGACAGGGGGCGATGAGCAGTTCTTC
CASSYLTGGDEQFF
>TRBD1|TRBJ2-5|TRBV27|.
TGTGCCAGCAGTTTATATAGGGGACAGGGTGGCGAGACCCAGTACTTC
CASSLYRGQGGETQYF
>TRBD1|TRBJ2-7|TRBV7-3|.
TGTGCCAGCAGCTTAGGGGACAGGGGAGGCCACGAGCAGTACTTC
CASSLGDRGGHEQYF
>TRBD2|TRBJ2-1|TRBV5-1|.
TGCGCCAGCAGCTTGGTCCCGACTAGCGGATACAATGAGCAGTTCTTC
CASSLVPTSGYNEQFF